The source of this T cell receptor beta chain is a study of T cell changes during pregnancy in multiple sclerosis. CDR3 length equals 19 residues. Germline CDR1 MGHRA, CDR2 YSYEKL. V was clipped by 3 bases and J by 8 bases; unmatched bases: 19. This table comes from immunoSEQ multiplex PCR, and its TCRdb copy is limited to in-frame clones, with some not included. The data show around 56,000 clones, 90% seen once. This clonotype was sampled from a female donor in good health, enrolled as a control in a pregnancy study. The specimen was peripheral blood, collected in the first trimester of pregnancy. This chain links TRBV4-1 with TRBJ2-1; 10 nucleotides align to TRBD1. The CDR3 protein is CASSHDRGRRGGGWDEQFF. The CDR3, as DNA: TGCGCCAGCAGCCATGACAGGGGGCGTAGGGGCGGGGGGTGGGATGAGCAGTTCTTC.